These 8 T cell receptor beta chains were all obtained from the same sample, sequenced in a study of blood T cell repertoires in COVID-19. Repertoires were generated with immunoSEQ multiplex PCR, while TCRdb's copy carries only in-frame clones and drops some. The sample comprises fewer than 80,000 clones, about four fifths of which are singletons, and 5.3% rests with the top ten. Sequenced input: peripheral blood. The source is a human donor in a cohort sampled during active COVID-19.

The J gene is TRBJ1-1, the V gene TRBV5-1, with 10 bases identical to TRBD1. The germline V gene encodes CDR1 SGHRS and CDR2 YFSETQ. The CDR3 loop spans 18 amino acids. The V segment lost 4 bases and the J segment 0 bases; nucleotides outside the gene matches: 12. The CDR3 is CASSGAGTGAALNTEAFF. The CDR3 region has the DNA TGCGCCAGCAGCGGAGCCGGGACAGGGGCCGCATTGAACACTGAAGCTTTCTTT.

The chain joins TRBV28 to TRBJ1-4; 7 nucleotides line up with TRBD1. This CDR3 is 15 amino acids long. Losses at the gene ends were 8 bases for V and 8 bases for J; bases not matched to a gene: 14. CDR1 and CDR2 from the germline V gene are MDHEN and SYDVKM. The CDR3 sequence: CASGRQGSANEKLFF. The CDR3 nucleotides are TGTGCCAGCGGGAGACAGGGTAGCGCAAACGAAAAACTGTTTTTT.

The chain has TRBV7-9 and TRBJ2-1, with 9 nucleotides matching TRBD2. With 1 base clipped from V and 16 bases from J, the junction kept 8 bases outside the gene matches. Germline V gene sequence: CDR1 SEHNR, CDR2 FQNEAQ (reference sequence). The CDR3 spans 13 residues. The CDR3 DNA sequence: TGTGCCAGCAGCTTAGAAGGTAGCGGGGGATTCTTCTTC. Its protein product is CASSLEGSGGFFF.

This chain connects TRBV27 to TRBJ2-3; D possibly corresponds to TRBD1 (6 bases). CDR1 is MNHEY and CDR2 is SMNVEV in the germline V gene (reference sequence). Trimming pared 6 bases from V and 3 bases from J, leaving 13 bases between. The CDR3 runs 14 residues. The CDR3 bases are TGTGCCAGCAGAATAAAACAGGGAACAGATACGCAGTATTTT. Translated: CASRIKQGTDTQYF.

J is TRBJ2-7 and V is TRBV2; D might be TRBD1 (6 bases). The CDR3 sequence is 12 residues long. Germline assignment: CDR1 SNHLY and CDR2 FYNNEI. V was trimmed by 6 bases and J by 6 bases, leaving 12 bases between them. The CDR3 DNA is TGTGCCAGCAGAATTACAGGGTTCGAGCAGTACTTC. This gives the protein CASRITGFEQYF. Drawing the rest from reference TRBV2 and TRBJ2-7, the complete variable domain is EPEVTQTPSHQVTQMGQEVILRCVPISNHLYFYWYRQILGQKVEFLVSFYNNEISEKSEIFDDQFSVERPDGSNFTLKIRSTKLEDSAMYFCASRITGFEQYFGPGTRLTVT.

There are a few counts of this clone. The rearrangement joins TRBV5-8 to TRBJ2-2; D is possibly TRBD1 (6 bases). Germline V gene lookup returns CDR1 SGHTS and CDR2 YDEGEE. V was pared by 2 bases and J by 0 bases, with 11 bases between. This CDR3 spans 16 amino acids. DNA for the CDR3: TGTGCCAGCAGCTTAAGACAGGCCGCGAACACCGGGGAGCTGTTTTTT. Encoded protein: CASSLRQAANTGELFF.

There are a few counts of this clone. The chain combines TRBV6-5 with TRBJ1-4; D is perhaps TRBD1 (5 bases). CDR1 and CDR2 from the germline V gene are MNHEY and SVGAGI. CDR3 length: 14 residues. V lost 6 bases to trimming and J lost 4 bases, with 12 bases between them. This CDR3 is CASSRDSFNEKLFF. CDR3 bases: TGTGCCAGCAGCCGTGACAGTTTTAATGAAAAACTGTTTTTT.

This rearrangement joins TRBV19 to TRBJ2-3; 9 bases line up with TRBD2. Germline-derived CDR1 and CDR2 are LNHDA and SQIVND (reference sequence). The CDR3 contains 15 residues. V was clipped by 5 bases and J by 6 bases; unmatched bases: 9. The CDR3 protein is CASSPQRGAGDTQYF. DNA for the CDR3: TGTGCCAGTAGTCCCCAGCGGGGGGCGGGTGATACGCAGTATTTT.